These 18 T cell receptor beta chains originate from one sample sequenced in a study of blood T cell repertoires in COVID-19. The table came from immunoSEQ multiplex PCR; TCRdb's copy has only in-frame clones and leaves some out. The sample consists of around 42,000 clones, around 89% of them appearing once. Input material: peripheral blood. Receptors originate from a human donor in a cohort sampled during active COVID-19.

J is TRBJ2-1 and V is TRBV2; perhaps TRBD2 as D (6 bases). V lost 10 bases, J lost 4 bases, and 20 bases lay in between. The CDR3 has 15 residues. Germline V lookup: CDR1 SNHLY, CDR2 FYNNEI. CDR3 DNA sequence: TGTGCCACCTTGCTTGGGAATAGCGGTTACAATGAGCAGTTCTTC. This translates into CATLLGNSGYNEQFF.

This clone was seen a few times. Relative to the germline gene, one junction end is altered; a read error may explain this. The CDR3 is CASGFGGLGTYEQYF. For the CDR3, the DNA is TGTGCCAGCGGCTTTGGGGGACTAGGGACCTACGAGCAGTACTTC. The genes are TRBV7-2 and TRBJ2-7; 8 nucleotides agree with TRBD2. The CDR3 contains 15 residues. Germline CDR1 reads SGHTA; CDR2 reads FQGNSA.

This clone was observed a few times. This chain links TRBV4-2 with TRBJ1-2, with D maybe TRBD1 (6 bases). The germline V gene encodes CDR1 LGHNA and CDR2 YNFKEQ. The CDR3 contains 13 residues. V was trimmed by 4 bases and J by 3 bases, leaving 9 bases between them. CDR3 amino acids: CASSLEGDYGYTF. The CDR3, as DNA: TGTGCCAGCAGCCTTGAGGGGGACTATGGCTACACCTTC.

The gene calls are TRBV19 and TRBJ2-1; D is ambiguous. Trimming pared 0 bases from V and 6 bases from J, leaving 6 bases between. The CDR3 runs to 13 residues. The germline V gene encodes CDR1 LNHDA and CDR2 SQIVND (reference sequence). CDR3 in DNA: TGTGCCAGTAGTATAGATCGACTCAATGAGCAGTTCTTC. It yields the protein CASSIDRLNEQFF.

In nucleotides, the CDR3 is TGTGCCATCAGTGAAAGGGGGCTCGAAGAGTCTGAAGCTTTCTTT. Amino acids: CAISERGLEESEAFF. The chain links TRBV10-3 to TRBJ1-1, with 7 bases identical to TRBD1. This CDR3 has 15 amino acids. The germline V gene encodes CDR1 ENHRY and CDR2 SYGVKD. The junction had 10 bases not matched to a gene; V was cut back by 3 bases and J by 6 bases.

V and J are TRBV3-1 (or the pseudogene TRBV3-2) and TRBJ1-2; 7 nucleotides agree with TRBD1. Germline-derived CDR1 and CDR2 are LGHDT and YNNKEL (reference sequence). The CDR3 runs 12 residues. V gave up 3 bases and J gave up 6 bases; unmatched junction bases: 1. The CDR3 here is CASSQTGNGYTF. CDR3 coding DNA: TGTGCCAGCAGCCAGACAGGGAATGGCTACACCTTC.

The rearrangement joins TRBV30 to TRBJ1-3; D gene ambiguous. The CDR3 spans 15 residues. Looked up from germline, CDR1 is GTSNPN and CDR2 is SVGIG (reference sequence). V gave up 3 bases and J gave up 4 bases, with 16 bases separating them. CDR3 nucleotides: TGTGCCTGGAGCCCCAGAACCCCGCTGGGAAACACCATATATTTT. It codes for CAWSPRTPLGNTIYF.

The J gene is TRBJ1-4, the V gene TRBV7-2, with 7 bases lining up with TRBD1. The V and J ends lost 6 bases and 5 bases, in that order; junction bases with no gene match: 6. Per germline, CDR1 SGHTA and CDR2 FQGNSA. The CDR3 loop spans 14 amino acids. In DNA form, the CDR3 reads TGTGCCAGCAGAGCGGCGACAGGGAATGAAAAACTGTTTTTT. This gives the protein CASRAATGNEKLFF. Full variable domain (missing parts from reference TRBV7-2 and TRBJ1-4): GAGVSQSPSNKVTEKGKDVELRCDPISGHTALYWYRQSLGQGLEFLIYFQGNSAPDKSGLPSDRFSAERTGGSVSTLTIQRTQQEDSAVYLCASRAATGNEKLFFGSGTQLSVL.

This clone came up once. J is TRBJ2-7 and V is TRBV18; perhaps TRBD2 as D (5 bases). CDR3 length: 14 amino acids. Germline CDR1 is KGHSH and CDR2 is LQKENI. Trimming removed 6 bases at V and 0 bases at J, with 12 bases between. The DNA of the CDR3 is TGTGCCAGCTCGCCCGGACGGGACTCCTACGAGCAGTACTTC. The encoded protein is CASSPGRDSYEQYF.

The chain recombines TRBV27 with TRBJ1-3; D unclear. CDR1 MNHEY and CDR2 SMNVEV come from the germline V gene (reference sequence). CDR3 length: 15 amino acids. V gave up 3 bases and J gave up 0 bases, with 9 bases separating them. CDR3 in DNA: TGTGCCAGCAGTTTTGGGCGGGACTCTGGAAACACCATATATTTT. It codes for CASSFGRDSGNTIYF.

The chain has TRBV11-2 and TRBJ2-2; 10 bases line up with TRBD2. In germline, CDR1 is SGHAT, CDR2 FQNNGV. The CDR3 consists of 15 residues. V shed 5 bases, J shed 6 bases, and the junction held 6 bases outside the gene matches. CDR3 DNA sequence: TGTGCCAGCAGCCCGCCGGGACTAGCGTCCGGGGAGCTGTTTTTT. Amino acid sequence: CASSPPGLASGELFF.

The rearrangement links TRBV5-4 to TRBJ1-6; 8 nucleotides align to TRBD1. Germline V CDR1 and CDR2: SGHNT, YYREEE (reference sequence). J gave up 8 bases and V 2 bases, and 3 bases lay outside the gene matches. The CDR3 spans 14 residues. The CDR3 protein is CASSFGQGDSPLHF. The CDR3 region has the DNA TGTGCCAGCAGCTTTGGACAGGGTGATTCACCCCTCCACTTT.

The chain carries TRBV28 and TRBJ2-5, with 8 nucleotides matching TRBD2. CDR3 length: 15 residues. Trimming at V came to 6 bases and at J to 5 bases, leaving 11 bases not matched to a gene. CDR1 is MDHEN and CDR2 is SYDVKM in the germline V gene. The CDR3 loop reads CASSERGGSRETQYF. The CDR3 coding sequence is TGTGCCAGCAGCGAACGGGGGGGGTCCCGGGAGACCCAGTACTTC.

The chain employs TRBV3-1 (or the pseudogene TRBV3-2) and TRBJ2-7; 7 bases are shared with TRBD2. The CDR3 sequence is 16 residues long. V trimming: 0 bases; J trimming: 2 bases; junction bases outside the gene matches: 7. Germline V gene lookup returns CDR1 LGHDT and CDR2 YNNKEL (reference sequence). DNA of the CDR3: TGTGCCAGCAGCCAAGAACCGGGACTAATTGCCTACGAGCAGTACTTC. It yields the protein CASSQEPGLIAYEQYF.

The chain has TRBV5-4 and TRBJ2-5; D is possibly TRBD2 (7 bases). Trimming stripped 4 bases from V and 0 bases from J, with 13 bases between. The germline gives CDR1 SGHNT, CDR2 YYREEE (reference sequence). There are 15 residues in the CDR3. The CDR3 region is CASSPTGGHQETQYF. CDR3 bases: TGTGCCAGCAGCCCCACGGGGGGCCACCAAGAGACCCAGTACTTC.

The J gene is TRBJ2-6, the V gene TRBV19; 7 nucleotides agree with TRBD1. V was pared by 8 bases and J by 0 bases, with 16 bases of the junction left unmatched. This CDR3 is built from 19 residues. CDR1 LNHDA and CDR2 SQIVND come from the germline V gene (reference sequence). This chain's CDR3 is CASLLQGMTGPSGANVLTF. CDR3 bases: TGTGCCAGTCTTCTCCAGGGGATGACAGGGCCCTCTGGGGCCAACGTCCTGACTTTC. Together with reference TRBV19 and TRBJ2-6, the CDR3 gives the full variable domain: DGGITQSPKYLFRKEGQNVTLSCEQNLNHDAMYWYRQDPGQGLRLIYYSQIVNDFQKGDIAEGYSVSREKKESFPLTVTSAQKNPTAFYLCASLLQGMTGPSGANVLTFGAGSRLTVL.

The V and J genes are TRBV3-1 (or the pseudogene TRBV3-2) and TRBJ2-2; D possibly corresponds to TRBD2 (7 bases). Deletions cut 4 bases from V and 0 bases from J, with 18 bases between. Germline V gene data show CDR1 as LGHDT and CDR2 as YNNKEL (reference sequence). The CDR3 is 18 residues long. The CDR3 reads CASSPPPGGRTNTGELFF. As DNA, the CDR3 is TGTGCCAGCAGCCCCCCGCCCGGGGGGCGAACGAACACCGGGGAGCTGTTTTTT.

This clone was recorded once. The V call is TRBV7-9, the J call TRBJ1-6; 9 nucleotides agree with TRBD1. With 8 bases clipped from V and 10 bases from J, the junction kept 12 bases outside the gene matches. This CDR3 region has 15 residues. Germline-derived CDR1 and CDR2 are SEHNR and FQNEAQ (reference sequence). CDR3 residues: CASAIQGAVESPLHF. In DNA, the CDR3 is TGTGCCAGCGCGATACAGGGGGCGGTTGAATCACCCCTCCACTTT.